This TCR beta chain was recovered during a study of blood T cell repertoires in COVID-19. Whole-study context: The samples span acute and convalescent COVID-19 from the United States, Italy and Spain. The analysed material was cDNA or gDNA that came from T cells, B-cell-depleted T cells, or PBMCs.

CDR1 MDHEN and CDR2 SYDVKM come from the germline V gene. Trimming left V 5 bases short and J 0 bases short, with 8 bases between. The CDR3 length is 13 residues. The table came from immunoSEQ multiplex PCR; TCRdb's copy has only in-frame clones and leaves some out. The sample includes 150,000 or so clones, 70% to 90% of them seen just once. The sequence came from a woman between 55 and 75 years old with acute or convalescent COVID-19. The chain couples TRBV28 to TRBJ2-7; D might be TRBD1 (5 bases). Sequencing input: peripheral blood. CDR3 amino acids: CASSVDSSYEQYF. The CDR3 coding sequence is TGTGCCAGCAGTGTCGACAGCTCCTACGAGCAGTACTTC.